This T cell receptor (beta chain) was sequenced in a study of spatial heterogeneity in lung cancer. Study-level information: The donor population consisted of 72 patients with untreated, early-stage non-small cell lung cancer. An average of more than ten raw reads was observed per unique TCR and UMI combination. Study outcomes and limitations: At resection, ubiquitous expanded tumor TCRs appeared in blood more than at follow-up.

Described time point: blood at routine non-recurrence follow-up after resection. Unsorted tumor, nontumor lung tissue or cryopreserved PBMC supplied the whole RNA. TCRdb analysed the 5' RACE reads with MiXCR anew, one entry per CDR3 protein. The sample comprises tens of thousands of distinct CDR3 sequences, roughly a fifth of which are singletons, and roughly a fifth rests with the top ten. The V end lost 4 bases, the J end lost 7 bases, and 11 bases lay between the germline ends. Looked up from germline, CDR1 is SEHNR and CDR2 is FQNEAQ (reference sequence). There are 12 residues in the CDR3. In regard to this clonotype: Its cognate antigen is unknown.

The chain joins TRBV7-9 to TRBJ2-7, with D possibly being TRBD1 (6 bases). The clonotype originates from a male donor with early-stage non-small cell lung cancer. Here the sequenced sample was PBMCs, taken at follow-up. The CDR3 sequence: CASSSQGGEQYF. For the CDR3, the DNA is TGTGCCAGCAGCTCACAGGGTGGAGAGCAGTACTTC.